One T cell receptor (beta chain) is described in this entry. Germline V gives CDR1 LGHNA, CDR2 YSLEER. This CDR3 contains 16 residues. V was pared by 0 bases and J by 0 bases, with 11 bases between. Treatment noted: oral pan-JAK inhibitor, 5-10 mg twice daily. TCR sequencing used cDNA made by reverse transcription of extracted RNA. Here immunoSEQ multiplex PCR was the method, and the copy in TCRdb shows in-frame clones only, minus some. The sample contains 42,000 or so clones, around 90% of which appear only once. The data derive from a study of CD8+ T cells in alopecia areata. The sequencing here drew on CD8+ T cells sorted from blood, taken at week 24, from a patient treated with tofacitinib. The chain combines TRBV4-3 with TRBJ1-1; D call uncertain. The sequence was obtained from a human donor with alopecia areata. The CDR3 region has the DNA TGCGCCAGCAGCCAAGATTGGGCAGAACTGAACACTGAAGCTTTCTTT. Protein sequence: CASSQDWAELNTEAFF.